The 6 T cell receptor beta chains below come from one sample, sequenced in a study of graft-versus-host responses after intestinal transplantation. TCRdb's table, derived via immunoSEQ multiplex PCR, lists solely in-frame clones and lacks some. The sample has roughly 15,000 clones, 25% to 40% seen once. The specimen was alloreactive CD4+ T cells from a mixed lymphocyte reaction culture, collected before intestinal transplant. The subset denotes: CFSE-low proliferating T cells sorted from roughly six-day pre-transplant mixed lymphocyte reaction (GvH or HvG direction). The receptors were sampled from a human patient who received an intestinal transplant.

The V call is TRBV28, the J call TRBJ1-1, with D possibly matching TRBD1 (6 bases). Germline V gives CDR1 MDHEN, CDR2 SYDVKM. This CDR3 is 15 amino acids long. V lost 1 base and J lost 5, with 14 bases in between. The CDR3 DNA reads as TGTGCCAGCAGTTTATCCAACAGGGTAGGGACTGAAGCTTTCTTT. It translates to CASSLSNRVGTEAFF.

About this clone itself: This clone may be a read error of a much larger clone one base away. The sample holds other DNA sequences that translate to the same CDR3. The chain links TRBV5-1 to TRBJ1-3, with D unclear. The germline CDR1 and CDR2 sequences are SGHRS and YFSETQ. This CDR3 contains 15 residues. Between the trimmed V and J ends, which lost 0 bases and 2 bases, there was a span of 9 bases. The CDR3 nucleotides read TGCGCCAGCAGCTTGGCCCTACAGACTGGAAACACCATATATTTT. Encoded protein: CASSLALQTGNTIYF.

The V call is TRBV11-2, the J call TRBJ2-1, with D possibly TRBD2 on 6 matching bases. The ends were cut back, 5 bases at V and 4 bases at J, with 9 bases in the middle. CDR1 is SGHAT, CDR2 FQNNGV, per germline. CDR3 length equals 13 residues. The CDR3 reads CASSLGLYNEQFF. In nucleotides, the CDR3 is TGTGCCAGCAGCCTGGGACTTTACAATGAGCAGTTCTTC. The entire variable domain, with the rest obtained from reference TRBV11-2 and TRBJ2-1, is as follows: EAGVAQSPRYKIIEKRQSVAFWCNPISGHATLYWYQQILGQGPKLLIQFQNNGVVDDSQLPKDRFSAERLKGVDSTLKIQPAKLEDSAVYLCASSLGLYNEQFFGPGTRLTVL.

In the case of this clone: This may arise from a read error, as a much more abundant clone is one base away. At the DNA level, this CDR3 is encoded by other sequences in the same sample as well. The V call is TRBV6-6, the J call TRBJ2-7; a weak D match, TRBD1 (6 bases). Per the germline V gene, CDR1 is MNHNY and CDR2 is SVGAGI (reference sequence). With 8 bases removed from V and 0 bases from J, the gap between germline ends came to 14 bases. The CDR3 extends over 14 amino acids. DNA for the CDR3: TGTGCCAGCTCTAGGCAGGGGTTCTCCTACGAGCAGTACTTC. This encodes CASSRQGFSYEQYF.

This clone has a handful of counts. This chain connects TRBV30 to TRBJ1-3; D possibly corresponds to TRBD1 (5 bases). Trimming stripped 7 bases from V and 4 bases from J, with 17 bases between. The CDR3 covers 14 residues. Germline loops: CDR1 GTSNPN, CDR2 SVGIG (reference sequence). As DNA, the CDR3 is TGTGCCTCTCCTGGGACTTCCCGAGGAAACACCATATATTTT. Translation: CASPGTSRGNTIYF.

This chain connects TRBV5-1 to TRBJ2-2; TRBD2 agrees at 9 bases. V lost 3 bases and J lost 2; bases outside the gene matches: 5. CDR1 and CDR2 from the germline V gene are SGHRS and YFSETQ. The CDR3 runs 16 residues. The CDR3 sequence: CASSSNLAGNTGELFF. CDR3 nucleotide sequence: TGCGCCAGCAGCTCTAACCTAGCGGGAAACACCGGGGAGCTGTTTTTT.